The clone carrying this T cell receptor (beta chain) was seen at least ten times. Its antigen remains unknown. From germline, CDR1 is MNHEY and CDR2 SVGEGT. The germline V and J ends were trimmed by 4 bases and 2 bases, with 8 bases remaining between them. CDR3 length: 13 residues. These data belong to a study of molecular identifiers for immune sequencing clone quantification. TCRdb ran MiXCR on the PCR reads and lists one entry per CDR3 protein. This table has over 600,000 distinct CDR3 sequences, just under 20% appearing once. Overall study results and limits: Beyond 20 RNA copies, clones held over 98% of effector molecules, compared with under 1% in naive cells.

This receptor was identified in a human donor in good health. Some libraries in this study had Jurkat cell RNA spiked in. The source material was naive CD8+ T cells from blood, with Jurkat cell RNA spiked in. Subset described: FACS-sorted CD8+CD4-CCR7+CD45RA+ naive T cells. This rearrangement joins TRBV6-2 or TRBV6-3 to TRBJ1-1, with D maybe TRBD1 (5 bases). CDR3 coding DNA: TGTGCCAGCAGTTGGGGGGGAAACACTGAAGCTTTCTTT. Protein sequence: CASSWGGNTEAFF.